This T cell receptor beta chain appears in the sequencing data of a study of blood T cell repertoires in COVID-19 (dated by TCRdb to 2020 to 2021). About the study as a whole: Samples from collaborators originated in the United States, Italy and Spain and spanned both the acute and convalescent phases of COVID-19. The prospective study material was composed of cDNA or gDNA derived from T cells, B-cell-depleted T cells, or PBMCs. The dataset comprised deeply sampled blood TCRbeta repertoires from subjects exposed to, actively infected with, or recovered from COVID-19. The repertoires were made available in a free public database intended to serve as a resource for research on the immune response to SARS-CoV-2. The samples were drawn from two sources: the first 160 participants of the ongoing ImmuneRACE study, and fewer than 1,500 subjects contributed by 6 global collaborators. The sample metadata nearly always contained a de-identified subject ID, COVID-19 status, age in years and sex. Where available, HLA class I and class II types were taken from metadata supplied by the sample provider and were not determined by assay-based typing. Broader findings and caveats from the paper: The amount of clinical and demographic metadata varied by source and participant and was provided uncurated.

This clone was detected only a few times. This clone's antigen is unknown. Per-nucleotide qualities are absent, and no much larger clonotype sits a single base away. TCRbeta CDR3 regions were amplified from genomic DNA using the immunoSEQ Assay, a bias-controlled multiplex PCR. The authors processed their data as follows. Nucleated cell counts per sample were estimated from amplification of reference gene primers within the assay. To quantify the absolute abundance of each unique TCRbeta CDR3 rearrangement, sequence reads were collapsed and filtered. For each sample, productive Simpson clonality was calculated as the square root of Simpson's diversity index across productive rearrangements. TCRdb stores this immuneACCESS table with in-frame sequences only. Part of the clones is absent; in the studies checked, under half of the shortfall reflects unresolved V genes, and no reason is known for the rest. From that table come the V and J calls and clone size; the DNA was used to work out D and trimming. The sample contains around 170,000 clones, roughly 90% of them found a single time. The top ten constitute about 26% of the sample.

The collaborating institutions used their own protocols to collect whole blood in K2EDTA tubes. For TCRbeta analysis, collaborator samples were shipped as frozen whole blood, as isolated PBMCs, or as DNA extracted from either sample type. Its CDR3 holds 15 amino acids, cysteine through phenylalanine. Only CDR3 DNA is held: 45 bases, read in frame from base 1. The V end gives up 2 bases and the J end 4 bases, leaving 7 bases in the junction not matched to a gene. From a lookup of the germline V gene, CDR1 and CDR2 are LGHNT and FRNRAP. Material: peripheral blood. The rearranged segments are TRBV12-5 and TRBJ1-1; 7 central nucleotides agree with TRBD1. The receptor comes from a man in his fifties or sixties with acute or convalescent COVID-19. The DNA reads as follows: TGTGCTAGTGGTTTGCGAAGACAGGGTCCCACTGAAGCTTTCTTT. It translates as CASGLRRQGPTEAFF. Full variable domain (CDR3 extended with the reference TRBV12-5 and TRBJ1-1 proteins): DARVTQTPRHKVTEMGQEVTMRCQPILGHNTVFWYRQTMMQGLELLAYFRNRAPLDDSGMPKDRFSAEMPDATLATLKIQPSEPRDSAVYFCASGLRRQGPTEAFFGQGTRLTVV.